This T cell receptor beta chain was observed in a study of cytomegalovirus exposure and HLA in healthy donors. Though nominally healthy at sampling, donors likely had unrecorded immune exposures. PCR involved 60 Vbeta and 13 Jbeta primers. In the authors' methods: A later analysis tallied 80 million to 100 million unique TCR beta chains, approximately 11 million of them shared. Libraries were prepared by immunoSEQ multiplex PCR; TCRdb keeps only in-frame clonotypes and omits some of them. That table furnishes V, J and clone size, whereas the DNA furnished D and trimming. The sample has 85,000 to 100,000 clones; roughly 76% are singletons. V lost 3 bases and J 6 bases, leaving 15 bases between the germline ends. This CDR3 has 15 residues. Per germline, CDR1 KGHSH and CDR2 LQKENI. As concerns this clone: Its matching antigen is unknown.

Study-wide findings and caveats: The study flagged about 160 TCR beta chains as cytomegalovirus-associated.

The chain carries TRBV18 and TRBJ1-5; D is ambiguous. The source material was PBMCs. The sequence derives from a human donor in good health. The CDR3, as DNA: TGTGCCAGCTCACCGGCCCTATCTGCGGGTCAGCCCCAGCATTTT. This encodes CASSPALSAGQPQHF.